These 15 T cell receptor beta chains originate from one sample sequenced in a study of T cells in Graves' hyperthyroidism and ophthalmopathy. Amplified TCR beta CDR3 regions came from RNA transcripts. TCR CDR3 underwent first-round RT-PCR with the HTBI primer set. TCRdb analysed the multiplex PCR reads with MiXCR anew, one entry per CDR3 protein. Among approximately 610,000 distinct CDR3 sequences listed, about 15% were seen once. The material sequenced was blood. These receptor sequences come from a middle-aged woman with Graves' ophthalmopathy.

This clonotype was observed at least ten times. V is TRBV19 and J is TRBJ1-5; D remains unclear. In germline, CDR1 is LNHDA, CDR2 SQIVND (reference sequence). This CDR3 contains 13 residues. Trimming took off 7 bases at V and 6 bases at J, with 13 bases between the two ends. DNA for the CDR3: TGTGCCAGTATGGGTCCCTATCCTCAGCCCCAGCATTTT. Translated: CASMGPYPQPQHF.

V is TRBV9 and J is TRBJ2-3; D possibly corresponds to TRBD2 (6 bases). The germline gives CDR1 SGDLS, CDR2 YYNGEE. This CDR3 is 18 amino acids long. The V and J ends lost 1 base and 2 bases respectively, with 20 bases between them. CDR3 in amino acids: CASSVWEVIPPHTDTQYF. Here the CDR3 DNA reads TGTGCCAGCAGCGTATGGGAGGTCATTCCGCCACACACAGATACGCAGTATTTT.

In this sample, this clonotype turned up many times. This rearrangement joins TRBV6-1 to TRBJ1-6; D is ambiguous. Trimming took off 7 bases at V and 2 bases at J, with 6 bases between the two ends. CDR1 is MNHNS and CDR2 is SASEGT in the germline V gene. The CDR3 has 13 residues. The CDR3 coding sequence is TGTGCCAGCAAGGAGGCCTATAATTCACCCCTCCACTTT. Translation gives CASKEAYNSPLHF.

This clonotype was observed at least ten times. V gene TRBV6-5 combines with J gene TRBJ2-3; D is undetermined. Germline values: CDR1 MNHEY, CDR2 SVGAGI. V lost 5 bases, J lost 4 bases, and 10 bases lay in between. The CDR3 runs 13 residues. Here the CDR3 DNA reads TGTGCCAGCAGTCTCCAATTCCCAGATACGCAGTATTTT. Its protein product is CASSLQFPDTQYF.

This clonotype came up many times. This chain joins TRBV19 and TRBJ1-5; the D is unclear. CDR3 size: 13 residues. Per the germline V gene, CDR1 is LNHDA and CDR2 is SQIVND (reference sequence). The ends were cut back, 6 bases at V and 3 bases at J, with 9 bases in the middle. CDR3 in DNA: TGTGCCAGTAGGGCCAGCCTCAATCAGCCCCAGCATTTT. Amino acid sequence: CASRASLNQPQHF.

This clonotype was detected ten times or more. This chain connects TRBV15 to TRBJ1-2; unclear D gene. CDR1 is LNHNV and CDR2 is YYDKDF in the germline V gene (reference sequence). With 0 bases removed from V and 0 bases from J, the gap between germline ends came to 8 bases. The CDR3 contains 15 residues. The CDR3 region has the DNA TGTGCCACCAGCAGAGATTTGAGCCCTAACTATGGCTACACCTTC. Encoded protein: CATSRDLSPNYGYTF.

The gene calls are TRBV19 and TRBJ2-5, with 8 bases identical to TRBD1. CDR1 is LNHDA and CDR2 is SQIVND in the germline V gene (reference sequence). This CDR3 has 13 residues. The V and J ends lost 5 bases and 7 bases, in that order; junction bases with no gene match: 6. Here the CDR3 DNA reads TGTGCCAGTAGTCCGGGACAGGTTGTGACCCAGTACTTC. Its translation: CASSPGQVVTQYF.

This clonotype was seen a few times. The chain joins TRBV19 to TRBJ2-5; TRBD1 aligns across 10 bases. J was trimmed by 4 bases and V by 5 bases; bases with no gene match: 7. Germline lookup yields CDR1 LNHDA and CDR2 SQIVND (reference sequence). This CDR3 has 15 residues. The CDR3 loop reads CASSPRTGGSETQYF. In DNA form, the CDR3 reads TGTGCCAGTAGTCCAAGGACAGGGGGATCAGAGACCCAGTACTTC.

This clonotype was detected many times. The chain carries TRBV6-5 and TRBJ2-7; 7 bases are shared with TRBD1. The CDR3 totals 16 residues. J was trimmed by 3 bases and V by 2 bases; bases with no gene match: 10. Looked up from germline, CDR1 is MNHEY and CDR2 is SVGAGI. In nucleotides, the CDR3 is TGTGCCAGCAGTTACCCTAAGGGGGCTCGAGGCTACGAGCAGTACTTC. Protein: CASSYPKGARGYEQYF.

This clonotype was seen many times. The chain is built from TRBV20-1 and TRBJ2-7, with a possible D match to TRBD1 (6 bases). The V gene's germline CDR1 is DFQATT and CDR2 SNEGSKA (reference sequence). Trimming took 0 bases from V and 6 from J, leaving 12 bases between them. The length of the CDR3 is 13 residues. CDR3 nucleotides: TGCAGTGCTAGAGACCAGGGACATCTCGAGCAGTACTTC. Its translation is CSARDQGHLEQYF.

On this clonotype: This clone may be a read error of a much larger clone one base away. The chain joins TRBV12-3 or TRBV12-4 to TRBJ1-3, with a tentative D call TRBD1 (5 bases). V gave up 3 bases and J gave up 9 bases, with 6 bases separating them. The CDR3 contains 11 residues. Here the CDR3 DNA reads TGTGCCAGCAGTTTCGGGGGCACCATATATTTT. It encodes CASSFGGTIYF.

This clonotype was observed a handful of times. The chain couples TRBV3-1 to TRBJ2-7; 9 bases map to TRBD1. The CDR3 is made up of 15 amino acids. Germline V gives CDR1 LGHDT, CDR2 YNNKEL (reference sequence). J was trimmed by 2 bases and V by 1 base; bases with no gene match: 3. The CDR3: CASSQGQGGPYEQYF. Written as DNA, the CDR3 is TGTGCCAGCAGCCAAGGACAGGGGGGACCCTACGAGCAGTACTTC.

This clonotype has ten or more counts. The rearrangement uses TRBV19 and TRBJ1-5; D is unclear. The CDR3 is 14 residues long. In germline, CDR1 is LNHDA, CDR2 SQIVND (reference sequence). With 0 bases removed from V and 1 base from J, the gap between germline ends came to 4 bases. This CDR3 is CASSIDGSNQPQHF. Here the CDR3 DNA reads TGTGCCAGTAGTATAGACGGGAGCAATCAGCCCCAGCATTTT.

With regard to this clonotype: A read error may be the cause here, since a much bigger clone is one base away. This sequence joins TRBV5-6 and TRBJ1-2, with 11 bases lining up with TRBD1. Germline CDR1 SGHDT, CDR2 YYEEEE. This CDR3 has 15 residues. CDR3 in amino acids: CASSLGTGGLYVYTF. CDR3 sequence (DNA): TGTGCCAGCAGCTTGGGGACAGGGGGCCTCTATGTCTACACCTTC.

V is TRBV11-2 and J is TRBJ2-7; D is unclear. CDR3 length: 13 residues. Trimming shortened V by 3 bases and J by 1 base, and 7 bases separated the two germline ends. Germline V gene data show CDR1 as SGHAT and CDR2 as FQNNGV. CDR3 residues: CASSFVRSYEQYF. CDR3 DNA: TGTGCCAGCAGCTTCGTTCGTTCCTACGAGCAGTACTTC. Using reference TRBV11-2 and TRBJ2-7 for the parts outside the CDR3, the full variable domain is EAGVAQSPRYKIIEKRQSVAFWCNPISGHATLYWYQQILGQGPKLLIQFQNNGVVDDSQLPKDRFSAERLKGVDSTLKIQPAKLEDSAVYLCASSFVRSYEQYFGPGTRLTVT.